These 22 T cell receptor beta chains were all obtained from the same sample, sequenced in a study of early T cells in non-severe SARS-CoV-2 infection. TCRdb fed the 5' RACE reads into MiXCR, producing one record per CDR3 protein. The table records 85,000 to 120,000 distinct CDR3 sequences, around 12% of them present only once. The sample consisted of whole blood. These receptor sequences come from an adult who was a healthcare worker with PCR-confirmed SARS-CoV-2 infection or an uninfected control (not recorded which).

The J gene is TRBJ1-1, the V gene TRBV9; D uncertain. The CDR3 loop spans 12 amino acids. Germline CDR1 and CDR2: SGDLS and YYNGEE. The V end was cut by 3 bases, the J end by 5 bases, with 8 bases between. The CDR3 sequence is CASSGSGTEAFF. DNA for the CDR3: TGTGCCAGCAGCGGTTCGGGGACTGAAGCTTTCTTT.

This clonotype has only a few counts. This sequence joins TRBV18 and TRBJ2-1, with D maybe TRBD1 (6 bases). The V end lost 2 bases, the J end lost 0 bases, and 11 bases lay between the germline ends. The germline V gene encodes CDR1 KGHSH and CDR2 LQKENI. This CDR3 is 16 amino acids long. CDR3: CASSPTQTGSYNEQFF. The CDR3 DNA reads TGTGCCAGCTCACCAACGCAGACAGGCTCCTACAATGAGCAGTTCTTC.

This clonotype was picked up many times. CDR3 sequence: CASSLGPLSYTGTDEQFF. DNA of the CDR3: TGTGCCAGCAGCTTAGGACCGCTTTCATACACAGGGACCGATGAGCAGTTCTTC. The chain employs TRBV11-2 and TRBJ2-1; D is perhaps TRBD1 (6 bases). The germline CDR1 and CDR2 sequences are SGHAT and FQNNGV. Trimming left V 1 base short and J 8 bases short, with 24 bases between. The CDR3 spans 18 residues.

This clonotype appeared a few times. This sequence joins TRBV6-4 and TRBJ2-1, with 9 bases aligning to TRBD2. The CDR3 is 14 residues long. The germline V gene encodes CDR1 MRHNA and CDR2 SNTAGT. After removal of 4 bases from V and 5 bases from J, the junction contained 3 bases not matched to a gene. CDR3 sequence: CASSAGLANNEQFF. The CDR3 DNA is TGTGCCAGCAGTGCGGGACTAGCCAACAATGAGCAGTTCTTC.

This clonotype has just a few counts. The CDR3 spells CSATSYRGDPYEQYF. As DNA, the CDR3 is TGCAGTGCTACGTCATACAGGGGCGATCCTTACGAGCAGTACTTC. The chain combines TRBV20-1 with TRBJ2-7, with 7 bases identical to TRBD1. The CDR3 is 15 residues long. Germline V gives CDR1 DFQATT, CDR2 SNEGSKA (reference sequence). Unmatched junction bases numbered 13, after V lost 4 bases and J lost 4 bases.

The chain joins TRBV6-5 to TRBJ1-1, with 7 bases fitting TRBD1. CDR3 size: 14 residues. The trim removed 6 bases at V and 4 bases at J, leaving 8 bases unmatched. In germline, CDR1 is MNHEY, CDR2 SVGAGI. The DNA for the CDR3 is TGTGCCAGCAGGGGAAGGGGGCAGGGCACTGAAGCTTTCTTT. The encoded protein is CASRGRGQGTEAFF.

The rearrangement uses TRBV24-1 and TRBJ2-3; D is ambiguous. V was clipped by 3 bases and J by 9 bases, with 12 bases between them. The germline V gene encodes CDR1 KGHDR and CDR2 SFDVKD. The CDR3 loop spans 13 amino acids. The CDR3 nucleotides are TGTGCCACCAGTGATATCAACGGTGGCACGCAGTATTTT. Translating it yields CATSDINGGTQYF.

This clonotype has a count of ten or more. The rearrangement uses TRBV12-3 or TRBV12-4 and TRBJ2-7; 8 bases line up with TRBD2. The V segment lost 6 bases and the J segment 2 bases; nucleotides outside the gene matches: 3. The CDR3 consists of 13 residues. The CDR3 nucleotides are TGTGCCAGCAGCGGGGGGGCCACCTACGAGCAGTACTTC. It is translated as CASSGGATYEQYF.

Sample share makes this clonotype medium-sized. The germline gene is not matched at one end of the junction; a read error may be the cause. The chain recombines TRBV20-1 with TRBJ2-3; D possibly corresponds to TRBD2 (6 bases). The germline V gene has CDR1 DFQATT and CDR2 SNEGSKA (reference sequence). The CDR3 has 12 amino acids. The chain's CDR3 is CSPRRGTDTQYF. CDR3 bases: TGCAGTCCTAGGAGGGGAACAGATACGCAGTATTTT.

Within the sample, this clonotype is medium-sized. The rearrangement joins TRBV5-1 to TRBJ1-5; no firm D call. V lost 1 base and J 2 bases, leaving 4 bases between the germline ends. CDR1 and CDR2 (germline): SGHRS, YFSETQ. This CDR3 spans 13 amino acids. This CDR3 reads CASSLNGNQPQHF. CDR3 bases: TGCGCCAGCAGCTTGAATGGCAATCAGCCCCAGCATTTT.

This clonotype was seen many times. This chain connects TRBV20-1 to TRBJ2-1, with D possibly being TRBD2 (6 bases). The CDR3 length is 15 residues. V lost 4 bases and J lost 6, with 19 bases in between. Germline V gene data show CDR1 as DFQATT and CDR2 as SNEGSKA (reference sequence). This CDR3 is CSATDGTPKSNEQFF. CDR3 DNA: TGCAGTGCTACAGACGGGACTCCCAAGTCCAATGAGCAGTTCTTC.

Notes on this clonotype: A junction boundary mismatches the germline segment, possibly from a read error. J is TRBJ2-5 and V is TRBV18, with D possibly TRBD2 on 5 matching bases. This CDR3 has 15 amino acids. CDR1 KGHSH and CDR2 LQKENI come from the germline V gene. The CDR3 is CSSSPPSGREETQYF. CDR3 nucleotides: TGTTCCAGCTCACCACCGAGCGGTAGAGAAGAGACCCAGTACTTC.

The CDR3 nucleotides read TGTGCCAGCAGCGCGAGTGTGGGGGTTGGCTTGTCCCTCCACTTT. This gives the protein CASSASVGVGLSLHF. The rearrangement joins TRBV9 to TRBJ1-6; D might be TRBD1 (5 bases). The CDR3 has 15 residues. Trimming shortened V by 3 bases and J by 14 bases, and 21 bases separated the two germline ends. The germline V gene encodes CDR1 SGDLS and CDR2 YYNGEE.

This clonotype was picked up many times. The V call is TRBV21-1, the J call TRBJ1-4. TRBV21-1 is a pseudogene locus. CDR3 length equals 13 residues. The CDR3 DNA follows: TGTGCCAGCGCTCCGGGGAGGGCTGAAAAACTGTTTTTT. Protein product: CASAPGRAEKLFF.

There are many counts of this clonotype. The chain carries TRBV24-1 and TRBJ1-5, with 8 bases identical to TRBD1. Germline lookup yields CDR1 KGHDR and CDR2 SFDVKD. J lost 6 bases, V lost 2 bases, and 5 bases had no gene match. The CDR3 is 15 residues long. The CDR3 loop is CATSDSRQGTQPQHF. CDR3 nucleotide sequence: TGTGCCACCAGTGATTCCAGACAGGGGACTCAGCCCCAGCATTTT.

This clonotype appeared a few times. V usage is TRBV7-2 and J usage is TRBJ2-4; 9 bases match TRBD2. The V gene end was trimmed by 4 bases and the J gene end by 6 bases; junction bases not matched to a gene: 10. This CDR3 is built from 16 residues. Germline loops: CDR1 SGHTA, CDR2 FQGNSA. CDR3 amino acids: CASSSKLAGDRNIQYF. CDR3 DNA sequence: TGTGCCAGCAGCTCCAAACTAGCGGGCGATAGAAACATTCAGTACTTC.

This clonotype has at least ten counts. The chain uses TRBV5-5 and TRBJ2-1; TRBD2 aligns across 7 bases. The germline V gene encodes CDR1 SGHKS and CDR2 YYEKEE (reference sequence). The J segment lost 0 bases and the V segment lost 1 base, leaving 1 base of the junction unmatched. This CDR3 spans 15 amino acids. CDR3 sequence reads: CASSLSGVSYNEQFF. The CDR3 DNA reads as TGTGCCAGCAGCTTGAGCGGGGTCTCCTACAATGAGCAGTTCTTC. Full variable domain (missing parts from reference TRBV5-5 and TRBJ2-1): DAGVTQSPTHLIKTRGQQVTLRCSPISGHKSVSWYQQVLGQGPQFIFQYYEKEERGRGNFPDRFSARQFPNYSSELNVNALLLGDSALYLCASSLSGVSYNEQFFGPGTRLTVL.

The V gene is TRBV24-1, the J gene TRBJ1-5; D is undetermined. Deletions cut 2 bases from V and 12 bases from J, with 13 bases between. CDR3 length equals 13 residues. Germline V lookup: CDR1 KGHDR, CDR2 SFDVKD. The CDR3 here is CATSDSDAQFQHF. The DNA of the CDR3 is TGTGCCACCAGTGATTCGGACGCACAGTTCCAGCATTTT.

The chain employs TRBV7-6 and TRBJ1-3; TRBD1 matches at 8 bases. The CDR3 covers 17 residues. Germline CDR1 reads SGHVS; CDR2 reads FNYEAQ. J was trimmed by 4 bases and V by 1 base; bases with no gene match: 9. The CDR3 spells CASSLVFQGAKGNTIYF. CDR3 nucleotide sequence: TGTGCCAGCAGCTTAGTCTTTCAGGGGGCAAAGGGAAACACCATATATTTT.

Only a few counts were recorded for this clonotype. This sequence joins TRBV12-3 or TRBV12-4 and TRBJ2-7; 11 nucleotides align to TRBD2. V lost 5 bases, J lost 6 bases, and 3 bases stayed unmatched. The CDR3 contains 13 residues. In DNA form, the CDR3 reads TGTGCCAGCAGTCCGACTAGCGGGGCCGAGCAGTACTTC. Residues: CASSPTSGAEQYF.

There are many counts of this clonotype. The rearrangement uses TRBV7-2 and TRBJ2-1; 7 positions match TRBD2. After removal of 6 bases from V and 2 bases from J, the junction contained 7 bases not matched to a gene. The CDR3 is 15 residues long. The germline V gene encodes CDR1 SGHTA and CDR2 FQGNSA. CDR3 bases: TGTGCCAGCAGTCCCCTGCGGGGGACCTACAATGAGCAGTTCTTC. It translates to CASSPLRGTYNEQFF.

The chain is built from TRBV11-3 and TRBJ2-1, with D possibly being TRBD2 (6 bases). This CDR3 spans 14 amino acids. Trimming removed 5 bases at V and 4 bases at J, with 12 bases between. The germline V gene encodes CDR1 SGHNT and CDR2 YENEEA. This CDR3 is CASSPGLRYNEQFF. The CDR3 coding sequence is TGTGCCAGCAGCCCGGGACTGCGTTACAATGAGCAGTTCTTC. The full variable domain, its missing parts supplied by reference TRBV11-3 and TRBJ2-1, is EAGVVQSPRYKIIEKKQPVAFWCNPISGHNTLYWYLQNLGQGPELLIRYENEEAVDDSQLPKDRFSAERLKGVDSTLKIQPAELGDSAVYLCASSPGLRYNEQFFGPGTRLTVL.